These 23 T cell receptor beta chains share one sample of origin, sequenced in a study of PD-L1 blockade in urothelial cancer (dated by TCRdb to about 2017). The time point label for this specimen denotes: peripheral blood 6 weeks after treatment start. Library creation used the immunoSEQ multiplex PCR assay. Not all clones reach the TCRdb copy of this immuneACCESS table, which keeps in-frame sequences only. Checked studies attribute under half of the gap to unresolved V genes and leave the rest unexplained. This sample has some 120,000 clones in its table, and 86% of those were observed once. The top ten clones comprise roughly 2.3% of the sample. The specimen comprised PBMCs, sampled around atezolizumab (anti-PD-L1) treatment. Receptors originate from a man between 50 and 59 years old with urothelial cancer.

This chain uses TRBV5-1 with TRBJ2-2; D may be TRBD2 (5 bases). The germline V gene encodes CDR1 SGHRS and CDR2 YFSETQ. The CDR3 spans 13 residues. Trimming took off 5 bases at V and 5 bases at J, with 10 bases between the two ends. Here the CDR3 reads CASREVITGELFF. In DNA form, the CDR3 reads TGCGCCAGCAGGGAGGTCATTACCGGGGAGCTGTTTTTT.

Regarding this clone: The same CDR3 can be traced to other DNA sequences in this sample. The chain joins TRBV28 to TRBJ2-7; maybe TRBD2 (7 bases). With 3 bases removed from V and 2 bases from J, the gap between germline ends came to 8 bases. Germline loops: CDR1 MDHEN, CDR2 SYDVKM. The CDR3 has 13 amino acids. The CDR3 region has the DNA TGTGCCAGCAGTTTGGGGGGGCCCTACGAGCAGTACTTC. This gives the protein CASSLGGPYEQYF.

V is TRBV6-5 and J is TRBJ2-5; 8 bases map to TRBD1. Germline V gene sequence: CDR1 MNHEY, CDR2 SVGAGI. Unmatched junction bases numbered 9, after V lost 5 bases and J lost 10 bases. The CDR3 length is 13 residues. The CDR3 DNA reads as TGTGCCAGCAGTCCCCACCGACAGGGGAGCCAGTACTTC. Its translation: CASSPHRQGSQYF.

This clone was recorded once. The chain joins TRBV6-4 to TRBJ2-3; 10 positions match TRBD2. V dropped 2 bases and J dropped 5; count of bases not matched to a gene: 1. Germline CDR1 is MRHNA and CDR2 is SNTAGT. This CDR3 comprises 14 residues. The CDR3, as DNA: TGTGCCAGCAGTGACCTAGCGGGAGTAGATACGCAGTATTTT. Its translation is CASSDLAGVDTQYF.

The CDR3 loop is CASSLDGTPPETQYF. The CDR3 DNA reads as TGTGCCAGCAGCCTCGATGGGACTCCTCCGGAGACCCAGTACTTC. The chain links TRBV11-1 to TRBJ2-5; D is possibly TRBD2 (6 bases). The germline V gene encodes CDR1 SGHAT and CDR2 FQDESV (reference sequence). Trimming cost V 5 bases and J 5 bases, with 18 bases left between them. This CDR3 is built from 15 residues.

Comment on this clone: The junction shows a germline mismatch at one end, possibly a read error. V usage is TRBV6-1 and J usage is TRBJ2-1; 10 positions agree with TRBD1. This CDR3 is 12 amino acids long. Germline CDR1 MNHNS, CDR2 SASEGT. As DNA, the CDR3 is TGTGCCAGCACCGGCACCGGACAGGGGGAACTCTTC. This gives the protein CASTGTGQGELF.

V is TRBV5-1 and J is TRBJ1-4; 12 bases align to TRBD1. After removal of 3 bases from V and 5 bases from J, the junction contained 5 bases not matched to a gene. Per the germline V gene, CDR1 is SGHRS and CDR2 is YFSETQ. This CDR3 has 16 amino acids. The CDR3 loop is CASSWGQGAGNEKLFF. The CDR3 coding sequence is TGCGCCAGCAGCTGGGGACAGGGGGCAGGGAATGAAAAACTGTTTTTT. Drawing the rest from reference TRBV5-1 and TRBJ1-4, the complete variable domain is KAGVTQTPRYLIKTRGQQVTLSCSPISGHRSVSWYQQTPGQGLQFLFEYFSETQRNKGNFPGRFSGRQFSNSRSEMNVSTLELGDSALYLCASSWGQGAGNEKLFFGSGTQLSVL.

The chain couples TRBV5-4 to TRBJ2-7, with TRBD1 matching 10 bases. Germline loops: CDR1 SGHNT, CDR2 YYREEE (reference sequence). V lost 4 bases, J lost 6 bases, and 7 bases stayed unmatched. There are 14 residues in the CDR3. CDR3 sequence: CASSDRGQGFEQYF. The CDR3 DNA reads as TGTGCCAGCAGCGATCGGGGACAGGGGTTCGAGCAGTACTTC.

In DNA form, the CDR3 reads TGCGCCAGCAGCGCTAGCGGTCTGGAAGAGACCCAGTACTTC. Its translation: CASSASGLEETQYF. The chain links TRBV5-1 to TRBJ2-5; 7 bases map to TRBD2. The length of the CDR3 is 14 residues. V trimming: 4 bases; J trimming: 3 bases; junction bases outside the gene matches: 6. Per germline, CDR1 SGHRS and CDR2 YFSETQ.

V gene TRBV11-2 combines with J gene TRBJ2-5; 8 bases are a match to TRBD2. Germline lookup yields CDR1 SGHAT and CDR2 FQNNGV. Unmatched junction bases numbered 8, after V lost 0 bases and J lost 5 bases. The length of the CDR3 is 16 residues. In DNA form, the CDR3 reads TGTGCCAGCAGCTTAGACCCAGCGGGAGCCTGGGAGACCCAGTACTTC. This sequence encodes CASSLDPAGAWETQYF.

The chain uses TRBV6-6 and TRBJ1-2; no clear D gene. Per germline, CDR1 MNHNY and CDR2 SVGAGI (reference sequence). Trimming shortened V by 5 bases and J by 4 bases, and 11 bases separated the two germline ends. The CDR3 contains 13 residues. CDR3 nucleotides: TGTGCCAGCAGTCACACAGATTTCTATGGCTACACCTTC. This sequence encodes CASSHTDFYGYTF.

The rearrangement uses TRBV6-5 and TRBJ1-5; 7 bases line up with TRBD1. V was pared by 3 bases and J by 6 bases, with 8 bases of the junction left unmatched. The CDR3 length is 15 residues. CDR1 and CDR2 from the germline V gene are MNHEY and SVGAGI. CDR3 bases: TGTGCCAGCAGTTATAGGGGGCGAGGGTTTCAGCCCCAGCATTTT. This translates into CASSYRGRGFQPQHF.

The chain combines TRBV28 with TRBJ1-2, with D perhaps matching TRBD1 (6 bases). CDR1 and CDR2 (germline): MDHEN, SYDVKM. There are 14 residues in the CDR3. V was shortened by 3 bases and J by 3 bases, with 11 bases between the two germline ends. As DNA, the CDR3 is TGTGCCAGCAGTTTGAATGGGGGCCACTATGGCTACACCTTC. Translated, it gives CASSLNGGHYGYTF.

CDR3 sequence (DNA): TGTGCCAGCAGCCACCAGACAGGGAAGGGCACTGAAGCTTTCTTT. This encodes CASSHQTGKGTEAFF. The V gene is TRBV14, the J gene TRBJ1-1; 7 nucleotides align to TRBD1. Looked up from germline, CDR1 is SGHDN and CDR2 is FVKESK. This CDR3 is 15 amino acids long. V trimming: 3 bases; J trimming: 4 bases; junction bases outside the gene matches: 8.

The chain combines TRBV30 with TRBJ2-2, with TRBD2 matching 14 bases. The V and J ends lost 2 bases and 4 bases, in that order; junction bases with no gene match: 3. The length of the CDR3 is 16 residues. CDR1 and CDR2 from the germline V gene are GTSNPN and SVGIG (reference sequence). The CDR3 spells CAWSRLAGGPTGELFF. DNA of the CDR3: TGTGCCTGGAGTAGACTAGCGGGAGGGCCCACCGGGGAGCTGTTTTTT.

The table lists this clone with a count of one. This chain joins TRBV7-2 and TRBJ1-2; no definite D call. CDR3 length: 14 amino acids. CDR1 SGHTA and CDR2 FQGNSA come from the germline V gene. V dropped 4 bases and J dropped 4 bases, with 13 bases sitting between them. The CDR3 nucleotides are TGTGCCAGCAGCTGGGAGGGCACGGTCTATGGCTACACCTTC. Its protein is CASSWEGTVYGYTF. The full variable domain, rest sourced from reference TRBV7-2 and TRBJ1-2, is GAGVSQSPSNKVTEKGKDVELRCDPISGHTALYWYRQSLGQGLEFLIYFQGNSAPDKSGLPSDRFSAERTGGSVSTLTIQRTQQEDSAVYLCASSWEGTVYGYTFGSGTRLTVV.

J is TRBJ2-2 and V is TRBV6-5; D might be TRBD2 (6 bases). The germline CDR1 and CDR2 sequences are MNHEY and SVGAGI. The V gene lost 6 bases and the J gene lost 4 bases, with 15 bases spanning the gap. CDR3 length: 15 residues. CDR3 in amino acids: CASSPPLARTGELFF. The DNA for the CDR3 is TGTGCCAGCAGCCCCCCACTAGCTCGCACCGGGGAGCTGTTTTTT.

This CDR3 is CASSLVGSAVGYTF. For the CDR3, the DNA is TGTGCCAGCAGCTTAGTAGGGTCAGCGGTAGGCTACACCTTC. This sequence joins TRBV7-9 and TRBJ1-2; no definite D call. Germline V gives CDR1 SEHNR, CDR2 FQNEAQ (reference sequence). V lost 1 base and J 8 bases, leaving 14 bases between the germline ends. The CDR3 runs 14 residues.

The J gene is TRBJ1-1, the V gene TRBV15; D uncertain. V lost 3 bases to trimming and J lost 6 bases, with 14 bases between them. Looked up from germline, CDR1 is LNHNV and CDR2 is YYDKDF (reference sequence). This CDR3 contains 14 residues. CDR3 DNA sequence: TGTGCCACCAGCAGGACTACAAGCGCCCCTGAAGCTTTCTTT. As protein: CATSRTTSAPEAFF.

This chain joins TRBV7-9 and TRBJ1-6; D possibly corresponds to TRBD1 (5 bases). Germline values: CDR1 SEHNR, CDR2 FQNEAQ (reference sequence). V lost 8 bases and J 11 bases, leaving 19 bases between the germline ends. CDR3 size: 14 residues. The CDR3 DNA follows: TGTGCCAGCGGGGCCAGCAGGGCGCCAGCACCCCTCCACTTT. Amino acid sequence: CASGASRAPAPLHF. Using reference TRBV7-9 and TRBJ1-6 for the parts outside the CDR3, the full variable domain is DTGVSQNPRHKITKRGQNVTFRCDPISEHNRLYWYRQTLGQGPEFLTYFQNEAQLEKSRLLSDRFSAERPKGSFSTLEIQRTEQGDSAMYLCASGASRAPAPLHFGNGTRLTVT.

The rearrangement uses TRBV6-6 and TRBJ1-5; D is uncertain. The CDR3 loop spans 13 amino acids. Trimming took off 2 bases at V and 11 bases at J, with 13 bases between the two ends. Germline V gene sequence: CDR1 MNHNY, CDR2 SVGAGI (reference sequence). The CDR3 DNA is TGTGCCAGCAGTTACCAGGACCGGCGGGCCCAGCATTTT. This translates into CASSYQDRRAQHF.

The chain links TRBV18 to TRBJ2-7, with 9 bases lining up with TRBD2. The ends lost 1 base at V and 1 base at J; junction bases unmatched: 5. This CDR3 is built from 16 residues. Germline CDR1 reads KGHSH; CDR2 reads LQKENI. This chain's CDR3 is CASSPRSGRTSYEQYF. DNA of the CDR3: TGTGCCAGCTCACCACGAAGCGGGAGGACGTCCTACGAGCAGTACTTC.

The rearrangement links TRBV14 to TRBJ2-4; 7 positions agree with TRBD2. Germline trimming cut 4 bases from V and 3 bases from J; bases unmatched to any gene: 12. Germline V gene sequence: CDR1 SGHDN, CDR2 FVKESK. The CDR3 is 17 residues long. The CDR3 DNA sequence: TGTGCCAGCAGCCCCAGCCGCCGGCCGGGGGGCAAAAACATTCAGTACTTC. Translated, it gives CASSPSRRPGGKNIQYF.